This T cell receptor beta chain was identified during a study of CD8+ T cells in alopecia areata. Study-wide context: Tofacitinib therapy took 6 to 18 months; 6 months off drug came after.

This clone was seen only a few times. As yet, its antigen is unknown. Sequencing templates came from extracted RNA that was reverse transcribed into cDNA. The assay was immunoSEQ multiplex PCR, and TCRdb's table has in-frame clones only and misses some. The repertoire consists of 60,000 to 85,000 clones, with 29% occurring once and the leading ten covering 14% to 15%. As to treatment: oral pan-JAK inhibitor, 5-10 mg twice daily. Regarding the study as a whole: In scalp, tofacitinib significantly decreased clonality and expanded CD8+ clones among the top 100.

Germline-derived CDR1 and CDR2 are SQVTM and ANQGSEA. The CDR3 is made up of 13 amino acids. The J gene is TRBJ2-1, the V gene TRBV29-1; a weak D match, TRBD2 (7 bases). The origin of this receptor is a human donor with alopecia areata. The sequenced sample was CD8+ T cells sorted from blood, obtained at week 4, from a patient treated with tofacitinib. CDR3 protein: CTMRGGPTYEQFF. Here the CDR3 DNA reads TGCACCATGAGGGGGGGGCCAACGTATGAGCAGTTCTTC.